Listed here are 29 T cell receptor beta chains from one sample, sequenced in a study of blood T cell repertoires in COVID-19. Clones were read by immunoSEQ multiplex PCR, and TCRdb kept only the in-frame ones, dropping some. The profile shows a few hundred thousand clones, roughly 84% of them singletons. Material for sequencing was PBMCs or T cells enriched from blood (not recorded which). These receptors all come from a man in his forties or fifties who had recovered from COVID-19.

The J gene is TRBJ1-5, the V gene TRBV7-9; D is possibly TRBD1 (5 bases). The CDR3 totals 15 residues. Germline loops: CDR1 SEHNR, CDR2 FQNEAQ (reference sequence). Trimming shortened V by 5 bases and J by 1 base, and 12 bases separated the two germline ends. CDR3 sequence: CASSPHGGSNQPQHF. As DNA, the CDR3 is TGTGCCAGCAGCCCACACGGGGGGAGCAATCAGCCCCAGCATTTT.

This chain uses TRBV10-3 with TRBJ1-3, with 11 bases that match TRBD1. This CDR3 region has 15 residues. The V gene's germline CDR1 is ENHRY and CDR2 SYGVKD. Unmatched junction bases numbered 6, after V lost 5 bases and J lost 6 bases. The CDR3 is CAISSGQGVENTIYF. CDR3 DNA sequence: TGTGCCATCAGTTCGGGACAGGGGGTAGAAAACACCATATATTTT.

This chain joins TRBV7-2 and TRBJ2-6; a weak D match, TRBD2 (5 bases). Germline values: CDR1 SGHTA, CDR2 FQGNSA. With 2 bases removed from V and 2 bases from J, the gap between germline ends came to 10 bases. The CDR3 is 16 residues long. Here the CDR3 DNA reads TGTGCCAGCAGCTTATTAGCGACACCTGGGGCCAACGTCCTGACTTTC. Its protein is CASSLLATPGANVLTF.

V and J are TRBV3-1 (or the pseudogene TRBV3-2) and TRBJ1-5; no definite D call. Looked up from germline, CDR1 is LGHDT and CDR2 is YNNKEL (reference sequence). CDR3 size: 13 residues. V lost 3 bases, J lost 4 bases, and 7 bases lay in between. In DNA, the CDR3 is TGTGCCAGCAGCCAGTCTCGTAATCAGCCCCAGCATTTT. Residues: CASSQSRNQPQHF.

In its sample, this clone was seen once. The chain combines TRBV5-6 with TRBJ1-2; D remains ambiguous. Germline CDR1 reads SGHDT; CDR2 reads YYEEEE. V was pared by 0 bases and J by 8 bases, with 14 bases between. This CDR3 spans 14 amino acids. CDR3 sequence: CASSLGGEVRGYTF. The CDR3 coding sequence is TGTGCCAGCAGCTTGGGCGGGGAGGTTAGGGGCTACACCTTC.

The chain carries TRBV7-2 and TRBJ2-1; 7 positions match TRBD1. V lost 5 bases to trimming and J lost 0 bases; unmatched junction nucleotides: 7. Germline V CDR1 and CDR2: SGHTA, FQGNSA. The CDR3 is 16 amino acids. CDR3 DNA sequence: TGTGCCAGCAGCCTAAAGACAGGGAGCTCCTACAATGAGCAGTTCTTC. Translation gives CASSLKTGSSYNEQFF.

This sequence joins TRBV6-5 and TRBJ2-3, with D possibly being TRBD2 (6 bases). Per germline, CDR1 MNHEY and CDR2 SVGAGI. V was cut by 7 bases and J by 3 bases, with 14 bases left in between. This CDR3 is built from 14 residues. CDR3: CASNPPGGTDTQYF. Here the CDR3 DNA reads TGTGCCAGCAACCCCCCCGGAGGGACAGATACGCAGTATTTT.

This rearrangement joins TRBV7-8 to TRBJ2-1, with TRBD1 matching over 9 bases. Germline V gene lookup returns CDR1 SGHVS and CDR2 FQNEAQ. There are 15 residues in the CDR3. The V gene end was trimmed by 1 base and the J gene end by 7 bases; junction bases not matched to a gene: 5. The CDR3 region is CASSLGGTGFNEQFF. Written as DNA, the CDR3 is TGTGCCAGCAGCTTAGGAGGGACAGGGTTTAATGAGCAGTTCTTC.

V is TRBV6-5 and J is TRBJ1-3; 8 bases align to TRBD1. V lost 4 bases and J lost 0; bases outside the gene matches: 5. CDR3 length equals 16 residues. Per germline, CDR1 MNHEY and CDR2 SVGAGI. The CDR3 coding sequence is TGTGCCAGCAGTTCCGGACAGGGTACCTCTGGAAACACCATATATTTT. Protein sequence: CASSSGQGTSGNTIYF.

This sequence joins TRBV6-1 and TRBJ2-1; 8 bases fit TRBD1. Germline V gives CDR1 MNHNS, CDR2 SASEGT. The junction had 6 bases not matched to a gene; V was cut back by 1 base and J by 4 bases. This CDR3 has 16 residues. The CDR3 sequence is CASSEVQGALYNEQFF. The CDR3 nucleotides are TGTGCCAGCAGTGAAGTTCAGGGGGCTTTGTACAATGAGCAGTTCTTC.

CDR3 sequence reads: CASSLDGGGETQYF. CDR3 coding DNA: TGTGCCAGCAGCCTGGACGGTGGGGGGGAGACCCAGTACTTC. The genes are TRBV11-1 and TRBJ2-5, with a possible D match to TRBD2 (6 bases). The germline CDR1 and CDR2 sequences are SGHAT and FQDESV (reference sequence). The ends were cut back, 5 bases at V and 5 bases at J, with 15 bases in the middle. CDR3 size: 14 residues.

This chain uses TRBV4-1 with TRBJ1-2, with 9 bases identical to TRBD1. The CDR3 is made up of 14 amino acids. The germline CDR1 and CDR2 sequences are MGHRA and YSYEKL. Trimming cost V 1 base and J 8 bases; bases outside gene matches: 5. In nucleotides, the CDR3 is TGCGCCAGCAGCCAAGGGGACAGGGCTCTAGGCTACACCTTC. Its translation is CASSQGDRALGYTF.

The gene calls are TRBV29-1 and TRBJ1-1; 10 positions agree with TRBD1. The V gene end was trimmed by 7 bases and the J gene end by 8 bases; junction bases not matched to a gene: 7. Germline lookup yields CDR1 SQVTM and CDR2 ANQGSEA. CDR3 length: 12 residues. The chain's CDR3 is CSAYRDRGEAFF. Written as DNA, the CDR3 is TGCAGCGCCTACCGGGACAGGGGCGAAGCTTTCTTT.

This clone was found a few times. The V call is TRBV5-1, the J call TRBJ1-6, with TRBD1 identical over 7 bases. J was trimmed by 11 bases and V by 5 bases; bases with no gene match: 13. From germline, CDR1 is SGHRS and CDR2 YFSETQ. This CDR3 region has 15 residues. The DNA of the CDR3 is TGCGCCAGCAGGGACCCCCGGACAGGAGACACACCCCTCCACTTT. Its protein is CASRDPRTGDTPLHF. Variable domain in full (rest from reference TRBV5-1 and TRBJ1-6): KAGVTQTPRYLIKTRGQQVTLSCSPISGHRSVSWYQQTPGQGLQFLFEYFSETQRNKGNFPGRFSGRQFSNSRSEMNVSTLELGDSALYLCASRDPRTGDTPLHFGNGTRLTVT.

This clone appeared a single time. The gene calls are TRBV27 and TRBJ2-2; 12 bases are shared with TRBD2. This CDR3 is built from 19 residues. With V trimmed by 5 bases and J by 4 bases, 14 bases remained unmatched. Germline-derived CDR1 and CDR2 are MNHEY and SMNVEV (reference sequence). The CDR3 DNA reads TGTGCCAGCAGTCGGACCGGACTAGCGGGGACCCCGGGCACCGGGGAGCTGTTTTTT. Amino acids: CASSRTGLAGTPGTGELFF.

V and J are TRBV12-5 and TRBJ1-1; unclear D gene. CDR1 is LGHNT and CDR2 is FRNRAP in the germline V gene. The germline V and J ends were trimmed by 3 bases and 10 bases, with 12 bases remaining between them. The CDR3 has 12 residues. In DNA, the CDR3 is TGTGCTAGTGGTTTAGAGATCGGTGGAGCTTTCTTT. As protein: CASGLEIGGAFF.

This sequence joins TRBV5-1 and TRBJ2-7; 9 bases match TRBD1. The V gene's germline CDR1 is SGHRS and CDR2 YFSETQ. Trimming at V came to 5 bases and at J to 6 bases, leaving 6 bases not matched to a gene. The CDR3 covers 13 residues. CDR3: CASRGQGGSEQYF. CDR3 nucleotide sequence: TGCGCCAGCAGGGGACAGGGAGGATCCGAGCAGTACTTC.

The chain couples TRBV15 to TRBJ1-1, with TRBD1 matching over 7 bases. The V and J ends lost 6 bases and 1 base, in that order; junction bases with no gene match: 2. This CDR3 has 13 residues. Looked up from germline, CDR1 is LNHNV and CDR2 is YYDKDF (reference sequence). CDR3 nucleotides: TGTGCCACCAGGGGACAGAAGAACACTGAAGCTTTCTTT. Translated: CATRGQKNTEAFF.

This rearrangement joins TRBV7-2 to TRBJ1-2; TRBD1 matches 8 bases. Losses at the gene ends were 5 bases for V and 3 bases for J; bases not matched to a gene: 8. CDR1 and CDR2 (germline): SGHTA, FQGNSA. The CDR3 has 15 amino acids. CDR3 amino acids: CASSPDRGMDYGYTF. CDR3 bases: TGTGCCAGCAGCCCCGACAGGGGAATGGACTATGGCTACACCTTC.

This rearrangement joins TRBV29-1 to TRBJ2-2, with 8 nucleotides matching TRBD1. CDR1 is SQVTM and CDR2 is ANQGSEA in the germline V gene. CDR3 length: 12 residues. J was trimmed by 7 bases and V by 6 bases; bases with no gene match: 4. Here the CDR3 reads CSVDRVGGELFF. In DNA form, the CDR3 reads TGCAGCGTGGACAGGGTGGGCGGGGAGCTGTTTTTT.

The rearrangement joins TRBV28 to TRBJ2-6; D perhaps matches TRBD1 (7 bases). Germline loops: CDR1 MDHEN, CDR2 SYDVKM. Deletions cut 4 bases from V and 2 bases from J, with 9 bases between. The CDR3 is 15 amino acids. The CDR3: CASSSGGPGANVLTF. The CDR3 nucleotides are TGTGCCAGCAGTTCAGGGGGGCCTGGGGCCAACGTCCTGACTTTC.

This clone occurred a few times. This chain uses TRBV5-1 with TRBJ1-2; D uncertain. Germline loops: CDR1 SGHRS, CDR2 YFSETQ. V was pared by 4 bases and J by 1 base, with 17 bases between. The CDR3 runs to 16 residues. CDR3 residues: CASSPRAGILNYGYTF. The DNA of the CDR3 is TGCGCCAGCAGCCCCCGGGCGGGTATCCTTAACTATGGCTACACCTTC. Full variable domain (missing parts from reference TRBV5-1 and TRBJ1-2): KAGVTQTPRYLIKTRGQQVTLSCSPISGHRSVSWYQQTPGQGLQFLFEYFSETQRNKGNFPGRFSGRQFSNSRSEMNVSTLELGDSALYLCASSPRAGILNYGYTFGSGTRLTVV.

V gene TRBV6-5 combines with J gene TRBJ1-5; D remains unclear. This CDR3 spans 12 amino acids. The V gene's germline CDR1 is MNHEY and CDR2 SVGAGI. Trimming pared 7 bases from V and 11 bases from J, leaving 15 bases between. This chain's CDR3 is CASTTVSWTQHF. The CDR3 nucleotides read TGTGCCAGCACCACAGTGTCCTGGACCCAGCATTTT.

This chain joins TRBV4-1 and TRBJ2-7; D is perhaps TRBD1 (6 bases). V was pared by 3 bases and J by 0 bases, with 12 bases between. Germline V lookup: CDR1 MGHRA, CDR2 YSYEKL. The CDR3 consists of 15 residues. Here the CDR3 DNA reads TGCGCCAGCAGCCATGTGGGGGCGGTCTCCTACGAGCAGTACTTC. Amino acids: CASSHVGAVSYEQYF.

J is TRBJ2-7 and V is TRBV27, with 9 bases lining up with TRBD1. CDR3 size: 15 residues. Germline assignment: CDR1 MNHEY and CDR2 SMNVEV (reference sequence). J lost 2 bases, V lost 4 bases, and 6 bases had no gene match. CDR3 coding DNA: TGTGCCAGCAGTTCTGGGAGGACAGGGGCCTACGAGCAGTACTTC. Translated, it gives CASSSGRTGAYEQYF.

The CDR3 nucleotides read TGTGCCAGCAGTGACCTCAGCCGGACAGGGTGGTCCTACGAGCAGTACTTC. Protein: CASSDLSRTGWSYEQYF. This chain links TRBV25-1 with TRBJ2-7; 8 nucleotides agree with TRBD1. The germline gives CDR1 MGHDK, CDR2 SYGVNS. The CDR3 consists of 17 residues. V lost 3 bases, J lost 1 base, and 11 bases stayed unmatched.

The CDR3 sequence is CASSPGQGLIDTQYF. The DNA for the CDR3 is TGTGCCAGCAGCCCGGGACAGGGGTTGATAGATACGCAGTATTTT. The rearrangement uses TRBV11-2 and TRBJ2-3, with 10 bases lining up with TRBD1. V lost 5 bases and J lost 5; bases outside the gene matches: 7. CDR1 is SGHAT and CDR2 is FQNNGV in the germline V gene. This CDR3 region has 15 residues.

This rearrangement joins TRBV19 to TRBJ1-2, with D possibly matching TRBD1 (6 bases). The germline CDR1 and CDR2 sequences are LNHDA and SQIVND (reference sequence). The CDR3 spans 15 residues. The ends were cut back, 5 bases at V and 2 bases at J, with 15 bases in the middle. Here the CDR3 DNA reads TGTGCCAGTAGTTCCCCCGGACAGCAGAACTATGGCTACACCTTC. Encoded protein: CASSSPGQQNYGYTF.

For the CDR3, the DNA is TGCGCCAGCAGCTTATCAGGGTACGAGCAGTACTTC. Protein sequence: CASSLSGYEQYF. This chain uses TRBV5-1 with TRBJ2-7, with a weak D call TRBD1 (5 bases). The V gene's germline CDR1 is SGHRS and CDR2 YFSETQ. This CDR3 is 12 amino acids long. V lost 2 bases to trimming and J lost 4 bases, with 7 bases between them.